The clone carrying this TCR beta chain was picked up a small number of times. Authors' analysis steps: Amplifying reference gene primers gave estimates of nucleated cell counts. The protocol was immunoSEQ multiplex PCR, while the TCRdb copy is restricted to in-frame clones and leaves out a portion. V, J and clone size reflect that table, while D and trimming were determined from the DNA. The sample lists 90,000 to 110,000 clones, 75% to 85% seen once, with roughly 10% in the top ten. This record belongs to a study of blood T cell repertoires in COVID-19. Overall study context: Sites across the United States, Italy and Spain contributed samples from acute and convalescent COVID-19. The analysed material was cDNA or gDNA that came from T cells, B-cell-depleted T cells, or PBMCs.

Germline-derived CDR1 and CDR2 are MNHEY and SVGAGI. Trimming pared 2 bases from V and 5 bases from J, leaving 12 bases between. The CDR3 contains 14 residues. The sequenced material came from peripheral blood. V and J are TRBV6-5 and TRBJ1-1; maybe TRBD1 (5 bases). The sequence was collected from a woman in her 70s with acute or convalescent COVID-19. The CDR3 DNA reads TGTGCCAGCAGTTACGGGGGGGGTCATACTGAAGCTTTCTTT. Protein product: CASSYGGGHTEAFF.